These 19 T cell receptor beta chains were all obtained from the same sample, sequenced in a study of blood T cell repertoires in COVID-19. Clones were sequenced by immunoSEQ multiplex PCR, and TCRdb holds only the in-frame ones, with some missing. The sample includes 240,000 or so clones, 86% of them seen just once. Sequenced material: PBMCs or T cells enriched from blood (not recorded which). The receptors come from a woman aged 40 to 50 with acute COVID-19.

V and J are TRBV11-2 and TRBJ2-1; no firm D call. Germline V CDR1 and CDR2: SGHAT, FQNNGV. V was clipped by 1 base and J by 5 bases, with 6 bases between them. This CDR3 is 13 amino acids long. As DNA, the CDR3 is TGTGCCAGCAGCTTAGTTTCAGACAATGAGCAGTTCTTC. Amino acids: CASSLVSDNEQFF.

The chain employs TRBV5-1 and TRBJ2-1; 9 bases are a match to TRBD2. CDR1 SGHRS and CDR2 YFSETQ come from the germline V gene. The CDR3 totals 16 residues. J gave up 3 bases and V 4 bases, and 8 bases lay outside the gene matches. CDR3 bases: TGCGCCAGCAGCAAAGTACTAGCGGGCATCTACAATGAGCAGTTCTTC. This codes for CASSKVLAGIYNEQFF.

CDR3 residues: CASSEQQGAHVFF. The CDR3 region has the DNA TGTGCCAGCAGCGAACAACAGGGGGCTCACGTTTTCTTT. The rearrangement joins TRBV21-1 to TRBJ1-1; no DNA check was done on the table's D call, TRBD1. TRBV21-1 is termed a pseudogene. The CDR3 runs 13 residues.

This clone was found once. The CDR3 loop is CASSERGGTYEQYF. Written as DNA, the CDR3 is TGTGCCAGCAGTGAGAGGGGCGGGACCTACGAGCAGTACTTC. V usage is TRBV6-1 and J usage is TRBJ2-7, with TRBD2 as a possible D gene (6 bases). Trimming cost V 3 bases and J 2 bases, with 11 bases left between them. The germline V gene encodes CDR1 MNHNS and CDR2 SASEGT. The CDR3 spans 14 residues.

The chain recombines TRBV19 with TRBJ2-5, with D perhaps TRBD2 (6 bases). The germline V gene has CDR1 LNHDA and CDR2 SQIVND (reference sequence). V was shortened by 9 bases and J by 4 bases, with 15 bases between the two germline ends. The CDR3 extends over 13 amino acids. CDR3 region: CASRDSPGETQYF. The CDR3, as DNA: TGTGCCAGCCGGGACTCCCCGGGAGAGACCCAGTACTTC.

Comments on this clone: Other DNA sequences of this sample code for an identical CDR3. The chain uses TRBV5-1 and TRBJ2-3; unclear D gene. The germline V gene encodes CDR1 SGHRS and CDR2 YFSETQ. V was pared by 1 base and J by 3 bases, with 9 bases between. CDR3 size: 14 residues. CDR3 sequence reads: CASSLISGTDTQYF. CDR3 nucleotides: TGCGCCAGCAGCTTGATCTCCGGGACAGATACGCAGTATTTT. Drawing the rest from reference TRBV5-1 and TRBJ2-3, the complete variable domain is KAGVTQTPRYLIKTRGQQVTLSCSPISGHRSVSWYQQTPGQGLQFLFEYFSETQRNKGNFPGRFSGRQFSNSRSEMNVSTLELGDSALYLCASSLISGTDTQYFGPGTRLTVL.

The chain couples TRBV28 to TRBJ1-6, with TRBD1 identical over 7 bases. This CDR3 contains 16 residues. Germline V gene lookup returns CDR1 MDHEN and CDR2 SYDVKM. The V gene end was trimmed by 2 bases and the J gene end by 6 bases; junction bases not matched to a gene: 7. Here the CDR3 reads CASSLADRPLNSPLHF. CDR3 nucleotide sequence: TGTGCCAGCAGTTTAGCGGACAGGCCCCTTAATTCACCCCTCCACTTT.

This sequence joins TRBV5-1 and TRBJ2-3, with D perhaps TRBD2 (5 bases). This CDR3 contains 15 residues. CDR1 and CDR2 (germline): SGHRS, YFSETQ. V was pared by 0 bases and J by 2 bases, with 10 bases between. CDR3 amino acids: CASSLALAATDTQYF. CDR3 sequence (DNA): TGCGCCAGCAGCTTGGCTCTAGCCGCCACAGATACGCAGTATTTT.

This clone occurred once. CDR3 nucleotide sequence: TGTGCCAGCAGCCAAGAGGGACTAGCGGGCCGCGCCTTTAAAACCAAAAACATTCAGTACTTC. It is translated as CASSQEGLAGRAFKTKNIQYF. The rearrangement uses TRBV3-1 (or the pseudogene TRBV3-2) and TRBJ2-4; 12 bases agree with TRBD2. J lost 2 bases, V lost 0 bases, and 14 bases had no gene match. The V gene's germline CDR1 is LGHDT and CDR2 YNNKEL (reference sequence). This CDR3 is 21 amino acids long.

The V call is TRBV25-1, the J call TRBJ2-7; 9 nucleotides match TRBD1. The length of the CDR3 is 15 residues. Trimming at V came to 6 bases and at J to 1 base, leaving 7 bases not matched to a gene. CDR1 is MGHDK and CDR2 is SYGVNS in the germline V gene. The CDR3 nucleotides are TGTGCCAGCAGCGCTTGGGGACAGGGATCCTACGAGCAGTACTTC. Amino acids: CASSAWGQGSYEQYF.

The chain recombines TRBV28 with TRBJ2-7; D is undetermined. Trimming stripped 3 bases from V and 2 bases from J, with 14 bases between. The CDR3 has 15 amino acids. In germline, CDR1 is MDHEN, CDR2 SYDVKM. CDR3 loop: CASSLGASRPYEQYF. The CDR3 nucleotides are TGTGCCAGCAGTTTGGGCGCAAGTAGGCCCTACGAGCAGTACTTC. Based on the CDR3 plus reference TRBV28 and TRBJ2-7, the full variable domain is DVKVTQSSRYLVKRTGEKVFLECVQDMDHENMFWYRQDPGLGLRLIYFSYDVKMKEKGDIPEGYSVSREKKERFSLILESASTNQTSMYLCASSLGASRPYEQYFGPGTRLTVT.

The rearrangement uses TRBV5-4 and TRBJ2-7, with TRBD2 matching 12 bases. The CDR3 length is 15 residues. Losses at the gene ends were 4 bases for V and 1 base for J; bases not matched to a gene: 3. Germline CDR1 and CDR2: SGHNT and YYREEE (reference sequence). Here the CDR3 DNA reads TGTGCCAGCAGCCCTAGCGGGAGGGGGTCCTACGAGCAGTACTTC. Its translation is CASSPSGRGSYEQYF.

CDR3 sequence: CASSPDRGAGYTF. The CDR3 DNA sequence: TGCGCCAGCAGTCCTGACAGGGGGGCTGGCTACACCTTC. The chain recombines TRBV10-1 with TRBJ1-2; 9 nucleotides line up with TRBD1. The CDR3 spans 13 residues. Unmatched junction bases numbered 5, after V lost 5 bases and J lost 7 bases. Germline CDR1 WNHNN, CDR2 SYGVQD (reference sequence).

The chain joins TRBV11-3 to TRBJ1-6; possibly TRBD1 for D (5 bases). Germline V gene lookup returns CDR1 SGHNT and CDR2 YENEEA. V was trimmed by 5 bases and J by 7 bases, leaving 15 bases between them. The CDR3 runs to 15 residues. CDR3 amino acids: CASSPKGGANSPLHF. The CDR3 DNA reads TGTGCCAGCAGCCCCAAAGGAGGGGCCAATTCACCCCTCCACTTT.

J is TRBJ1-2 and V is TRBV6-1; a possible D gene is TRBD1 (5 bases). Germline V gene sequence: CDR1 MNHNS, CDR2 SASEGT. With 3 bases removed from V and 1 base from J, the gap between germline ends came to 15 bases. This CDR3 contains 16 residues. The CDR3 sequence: CASSDLWNRINYGYTF. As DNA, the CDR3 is TGTGCCAGCAGTGATCTATGGAACAGGATTAACTATGGCTACACCTTC.

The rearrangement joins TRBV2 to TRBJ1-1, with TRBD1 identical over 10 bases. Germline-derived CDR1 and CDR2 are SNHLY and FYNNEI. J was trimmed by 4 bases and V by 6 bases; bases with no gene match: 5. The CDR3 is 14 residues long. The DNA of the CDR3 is TGTGCCAGCAGCTTGACAGGGGGCGGCACTGAAGCTTTCTTT. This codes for CASSLTGGGTEAFF.

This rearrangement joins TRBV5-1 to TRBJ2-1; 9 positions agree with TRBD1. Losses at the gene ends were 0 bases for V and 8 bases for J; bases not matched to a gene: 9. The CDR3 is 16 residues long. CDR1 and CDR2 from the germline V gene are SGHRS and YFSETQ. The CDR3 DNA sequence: TGCGCCAGCAGCTTGGCCGGACAGGGGTCAATGGATGAGCAGTTCTTC. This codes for CASSLAGQGSMDEQFF.

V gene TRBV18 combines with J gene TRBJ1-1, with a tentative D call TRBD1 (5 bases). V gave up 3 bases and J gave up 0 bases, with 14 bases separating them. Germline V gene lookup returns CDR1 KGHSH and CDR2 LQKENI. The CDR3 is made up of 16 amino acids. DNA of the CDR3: TGTGCCAGCTCACCGGCAGGGATACAGGTGAACACTGAAGCTTTCTTT. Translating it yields CASSPAGIQVNTEAFF.

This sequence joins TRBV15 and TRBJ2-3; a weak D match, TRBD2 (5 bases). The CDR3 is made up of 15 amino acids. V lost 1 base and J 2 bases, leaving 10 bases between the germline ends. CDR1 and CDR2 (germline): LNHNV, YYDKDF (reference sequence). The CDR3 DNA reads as TGTGCCACCAGCAGAGCTACGGGAAACACAGATACGCAGTATTTT. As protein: CATSRATGNTDTQYF.